These 14 T cell receptor beta chains were sequenced from one sample in a study of shared clonotypes between healthy human individuals. Repertoires were generated with immunoSEQ multiplex PCR, while TCRdb's copy carries only in-frame clones and drops some. The sample records 2.3 million or so clones, more than 85% being singletons. Sequencing used naive CD4+ T cells from PBMCs. Subset indicated: CD45RA+ positively selected. The receptor set was obtained from a man aged 18-30 years in good health. Some clones in this sample may be carry-over from other donors' samples.

The chain joins TRBV28 to TRBJ1-1; D gene ambiguous. Germline V lookup: CDR1 MDHEN, CDR2 SYDVKM. CDR3 length: 16 residues. The ends were cut back, 8 bases at V and 0 bases at J, with 19 bases in the middle. CDR3 coding DNA: TGTGCCAGCGGGGAGGGCAGGACTCGTATGAACACTGAAGCTTTCTTT. Its protein product is CASGEGRTRMNTEAFF.

The chain employs TRBV28 and TRBJ2-1; TRBD1 aligns across 7 bases. Trimming cost V 4 bases and J 2 bases; bases outside gene matches: 8. Germline lookup yields CDR1 MDHEN and CDR2 SYDVKM. The CDR3 length is 16 residues. The CDR3 loop reads CASSSNRGFPYNEQFF. The CDR3 DNA reads as TGTGCCAGCAGTTCCAACAGGGGATTCCCCTACAATGAGCAGTTCTTC.

The chain recombines TRBV7-6 with TRBJ2-5; 7 bases match TRBD1. CDR3 length: 16 amino acids. Germline assignment: CDR1 SGHVS and CDR2 FNYEAQ. J lost 2 bases, V lost 5 bases, and 11 bases had no gene match. CDR3 sequence reads: CASSLQGSALQETQYF. The CDR3 DNA is TGTGCCAGCAGCCTACAGGGGTCTGCCTTACAAGAGACCCAGTACTTC.

The chain employs TRBV19 and TRBJ2-2; possible D gene TRBD2, 6 bases. In germline, CDR1 is LNHDA, CDR2 SQIVND (reference sequence). The CDR3 runs to 16 residues. V lost 3 bases and J lost 4, with 15 bases in between. Here the CDR3 DNA reads TGTGCCAGTAGTATCGTCTCAGGCGGGACCACCGGGGAGCTGTTTTTT. Protein sequence: CASSIVSGGTTGELFF.

This rearrangement joins TRBV30 to TRBJ2-4; D gene uncertain. Between the trimmed V and J ends, which lost 1 base and 0 bases, there was a span of 10 bases. The CDR3 loop spans 15 amino acids. Germline V gene sequence: CDR1 GTSNPN, CDR2 SVGIG (reference sequence). CDR3 sequence: CAWSGDILAKNIQYF. CDR3 DNA sequence: TGTGCCTGGAGTGGAGACATACTAGCCAAAAACATTCAGTACTTC. Filled out from reference TRBV30 and TRBJ2-4, the complete variable domain reads SQTIHQWPATLVQPVGSPLSLECTVEGTSNPNLYWYRQAAGRGLQLLFYSVGIGQISSEVPQNLSASRPQDRQFILSSKKLLLSDSGFYLCAWSGDILAKNIQYFGAGTRLSVL.

The gene calls are TRBV30 and TRBJ2-5; D is possibly TRBD1 or TRBD2 (5 bases each). The length of the CDR3 is 11 residues. V dropped 5 bases and J dropped 7 bases, with 11 bases sitting between them. CDR1 is GTSNPN, CDR2 SVGIG, per germline (reference sequence). The CDR3 loop is CAWVGEGTQYF. The CDR3 DNA reads as TGTGCCTGGGTGGGGGAAGGGACCCAGTACTTC.

This chain joins TRBV5-1 and TRBJ2-5; 7 nucleotides match TRBD1. This CDR3 comprises 14 residues. Germline V gene sequence: CDR1 SGHRS, CDR2 YFSETQ. The J segment lost 2 bases and the V segment lost 6 bases, leaving 7 bases of the junction unmatched. CDR3 in amino acids: CASTQLGQQETQYF. CDR3 in DNA: TGCGCCAGCACCCAACTGGGACAGCAAGAGACCCAGTACTTC. Variable domain in full (rest from reference TRBV5-1 and TRBJ2-5): KAGVTQTPRYLIKTRGQQVTLSCSPISGHRSVSWYQQTPGQGLQFLFEYFSETQRNKGNFPGRFSGRQFSNSRSEMNVSTLELGDSALYLCASTQLGQQETQYFGPGTRLLVL.

The chain links TRBV28 to TRBJ2-1; D ambiguous. This CDR3 has 11 residues. CDR1 MDHEN and CDR2 SYDVKM come from the germline V gene. The V gene lost 6 bases and the J gene lost 11 bases, with 11 bases spanning the gap. The CDR3 DNA reads as TGTGCCAGCAGGGCTGTTGGAAAGCAGTTCTTC. It is translated as CASRAVGKQFF. The full variable domain, rest sourced from reference TRBV28 and TRBJ2-1, is DVKVTQSSRYLVKRTGEKVFLECVQDMDHENMFWYRQDPGLGLRLIYFSYDVKMKEKGDIPEGYSVSREKKERFSLILESASTNQTSMYLCASRAVGKQFFGPGTRLTVL.

The chain joins TRBV5-1 to TRBJ1-2; 8 positions agree with TRBD1. Germline lookup yields CDR1 SGHRS and CDR2 YFSETQ. V lost 1 base and J lost 5; bases outside the gene matches: 7. This CDR3 has 15 amino acids. CDR3 residues: CASSLNLGQGYGYTF. CDR3 sequence (DNA): TGCGCCAGCAGCTTGAATCTAGGACAGGGATATGGCTACACCTTC.

CDR3: CASSEGRTTYEQYF. The CDR3 DNA sequence: TGTGCCAGCAGCGAAGGTAGGACAACCTACGAGCAGTACTTC. This chain joins TRBV11-2 and TRBJ2-7; possible D gene TRBD1, 5 bases. CDR3 length equals 14 residues. Germline values: CDR1 SGHAT, CDR2 FQNNGV. V lost 5 bases to trimming and J lost 2 bases, with 13 bases between them.

The CDR3 DNA is TGTGCCAGCAGTGAGCCGGGACCTGGGGCCAACGTCCTGACTTTC. As protein: CASSEPGPGANVLTF. The chain employs TRBV2 and TRBJ2-6, with D perhaps matching TRBD1 or TRBD2 (5 bases each). CDR3 size: 15 residues. V was pared by 3 bases and J by 2 bases, with 8 bases between. Per germline, CDR1 SNHLY and CDR2 FYNNEI. Full variable domain (missing parts from reference TRBV2 and TRBJ2-6): EPEVTQTPSHQVTQMGQEVILRCVPISNHLYFYWYRQILGQKVEFLVSFYNNEISEKSEIFDDQFSVERPDGSNFTLKIRSTKLEDSAMYFCASSEPGPGANVLTFGAGSRLTVL.

The J gene is TRBJ2-3, the V gene TRBV7-9; TRBD1 agrees at 11 bases. CDR1 SEHNR and CDR2 FQNEAQ come from the germline V gene (reference sequence). The CDR3 length is 16 residues. Trimming at V came to 6 bases and at J to 5 bases, leaving 10 bases not matched to a gene. CDR3 coding DNA: TGTGCCAGCAGTTTCCGTGGACAGGGGGCGGGAGATACGCAGTATTTT. As protein: CASSFRGQGAGDTQYF.

The chain uses TRBV7-2 and TRBJ2-2, with 9 bases aligning to TRBD2. Germline V gene lookup returns CDR1 SGHTA and CDR2 FQGNSA. This CDR3 has 16 amino acids. V trimming: 3 bases; J trimming: 5 bases; junction bases outside the gene matches: 7. In DNA, the CDR3 is TGTGCCAGCAGCTTGTTTGTAGCGGGAGCTACCGGGGAGCTGTTTTTT. Translating gives CASSLFVAGATGELFF.

V is TRBV5-5 and J is TRBJ2-5; D unclear. This CDR3 is built from 12 residues. In germline, CDR1 is SGHKS, CDR2 YYEKEE (reference sequence). Trimming stripped 2 bases from V and 5 bases from J, with 7 bases between. CDR3 residues: CASSFAGETQYF. Written as DNA, the CDR3 is TGTGCCAGCAGCTTCGCTGGGGAGACCCAGTACTTC.